The 2 T cell receptor beta chains below all came from one sample that was sequenced in a study of T-cell reconstitution after alpha-beta-depleted transplantation in children. Unique molecular identifiers were incorporated into the prepared TCRbeta library. TCRdb reprocessed the PCR reads via MiXCR and lists one record per CDR3 protein. The data show around 700,000 distinct CDR3 sequences, under 15% seen once. The material was PBMCs, obtained before TCRalphabeta/CD19-depleted stem cell transplant. The source is a girl aged 2-15 years with congenital amegakaryocytic thrombocytopenia, due to receive a stem cell transplant.

In regard to this clonotype: The junction shows a germline mismatch at one end, possibly a read error. The chain has TRBV3-1 and TRBJ1-2; no reliable D call. The CDR3 runs to 16 residues. Germline CDR1 LGHDT, CDR2 YNNKEL (reference sequence). The CDR3 sequence is CASSQFGPARSYDYTF. The CDR3 DNA sequence: TGTGCCAGCAGCCAATTCGGGCCAGCCAGGAGCTATGACTACACCTTC. The full variable domain, with the rest looked up from reference TRBV3-1 and TRBJ1-2, is DTAVSQTPKYLVTQMGNDKSIKCEQNLGHDTMYWYKQDSKKFLKIMFSYNNKELIINETVPNRFSPKSPDKAHLNLHINSLELGDSAVYFCASSQFGPARSYDYTFGSGTRLTVV.

J is TRBJ2-1 and V is TRBV30; no definite D call. CDR1 GTSNPN and CDR2 SVGIG come from the germline V gene (reference sequence). This CDR3 comprises 14 residues. V lost 1 base, J lost 9 bases, and 16 bases lay in between. In nucleotides, the CDR3 is TGTGCCTGGAGTGGAACGTCGTGGCCACCTGAGCAGTTCTTC. Protein sequence: CAWSGTSWPPEQFF.